This T cell receptor (beta chain) was retrieved from a study of shared clonotypes between healthy human individuals. On the study more broadly: Three CD4 naive, three CD4 memory, two CD8 naive and one CD8 memory plate were used per donor.

Trimming cost V 4 bases and J 2 bases, with 13 bases left between them. CDR1 SGDLS and CDR2 YYNGEE come from the germline V gene. This CDR3 has 15 residues. Genomic DNA belonging to each subset was distributed in equal measure over several immunoSEQ plates. TCRdb's table, derived via immunoSEQ multiplex PCR, lists solely in-frame clones and lacks some. Here the sample spans roughly 2 million clones, roughly 96% being singletons. The specimen was naive CD4+ T cells sorted from blood. The subset here: CD45RA+ positively selected. The source is a man aged 18-30 years in good health. This chain uses TRBV9 with TRBJ2-1; D possibly corresponds to TRBD1 (6 bases). The CDR3 DNA sequence: TGTGCCAGCAGCTTAACAGGGAACACCTACAATGAGCAGTTCTTC. It translates to CASSLTGNTYNEQFF.